The 8 T cell receptor beta chains below all came from one sample that was sequenced in a study of blood T cell repertoires in COVID-19. TCRdb keeps only in-frame clones here, not all; method: immunoSEQ multiplex PCR. The sample consists of 350,000 or so clones, around nine tenths of them appearing once. Specimen: PBMCs or T cells enriched from blood (not recorded which). These receptors all stem from a woman aged 25 to 39 who had been exposed to COVID-19.

This rearrangement joins TRBV4-1 to TRBJ2-1; 7 nucleotides align to TRBD1. The CDR3 is 16 amino acids. J lost 8 bases, V lost 2 bases, and 12 bases had no gene match. From germline, CDR1 is MGHRA and CDR2 YSYEKL. The CDR3 region is CASSQPRDRNFYEQFF. The CDR3 nucleotides read TGCGCCAGCAGCCAACCCCGGGACAGAAACTTCTATGAGCAGTTCTTC.

This CDR3 is CASSPQGQPQGQPQHF. CDR3 bases: TGTGCCAGCAGCCCGCAGGGACAGCCTCAGGGGCAGCCCCAGCATTTT. The chain employs TRBV7-8 and TRBJ1-5; 7 positions agree with TRBD1. The CDR3 length is 16 residues. With V trimmed by 5 bases and J by 7 bases, 14 bases remained unmatched. Germline V gene data show CDR1 as SGHVS and CDR2 as FQNEAQ.

The V gene is TRBV7-3, the J gene TRBJ2-1, with D perhaps TRBD1 (7 bases). Germline loops: CDR1 SGHTA, CDR2 FQGTGA. The V end lost 2 bases, the J end lost 5 bases, and 13 bases lay between the germline ends. The CDR3 totals 15 residues. DNA for the CDR3: TGTGCCAGCAGCTTACAGGGGGAGGAGAACAATGAGCAGTTCTTC. As protein: CASSLQGEENNEQFF. Complete variable domain (other parts from reference TRBV7-3 and TRBJ2-1): GAGVSQTPSNKVTEKGKYVELRCDPISGHTALYWYRQSLGQGPEFLIYFQGTGAADDSGLPNDRFFAVRPEGSVSTLKIQRTERGDSAVYLCASSLQGEENNEQFFGPGTRLTVL.

This clone was seen a single time. The chain is built from TRBV6-1 and TRBJ2-7; D is uncertain. The CDR3 runs to 15 residues. V was pared by 2 bases and J by 2 bases, with 13 bases between. CDR1 MNHNS and CDR2 SASEGT come from the germline V gene. In DNA, the CDR3 is TGTGCCAGCAGTGAACCAGGCAGGATTCCCTACGAGCAGTACTTC. Translated: CASSEPGRIPYEQYF.

The chain links TRBV29-1 to TRBJ2-6, with unresolved D. Trimming cost V 6 bases and J 8 bases, with 11 bases left between them. The germline gives CDR1 SQVTM, CDR2 ANQGSEA. This CDR3 is built from 12 residues. The CDR3 is CSVQVFSNVLTF. The CDR3 bases are TGCAGCGTCCAGGTTTTTTCCAACGTCCTGACTTTC.

The rearrangement links TRBV27 to TRBJ1-1, with TRBD1 as a possible D gene (5 bases). The CDR3 covers 15 residues. V was pared by 6 bases and J by 0 bases, with 14 bases between. The germline V gene encodes CDR1 MNHEY and CDR2 SMNVEV (reference sequence). The CDR3 loop reads CASRRIDSLNTEAFF. The DNA for the CDR3 is TGTGCCAGCAGACGAATAGACAGCCTGAACACTGAAGCTTTCTTT.

The V and J genes are TRBV11-3 and TRBJ1-1, with D hard to call. The length of the CDR3 is 13 residues. With 1 base removed from V and 1 base from J, the gap between germline ends came to 4 bases. Germline values: CDR1 SGHNT, CDR2 YENEEA. CDR3 region: CASSLVQNTEAFF. The CDR3, as DNA: TGTGCCAGCAGCTTAGTCCAGAACACTGAAGCTTTCTTT.

The genes are TRBV24-1 and TRBJ2-2, with 7 bases lining up with TRBD1. Germline CDR1 and CDR2: KGHDR and SFDVKD. Trimming cost V 5 bases and J 1 base; bases outside gene matches: 6. CDR3 size: 16 residues. This CDR3 reads CATSARQGRNTGELFF. CDR3 in DNA: TGTGCCACCAGTGCGAGACAGGGTAGGAACACCGGGGAGCTGTTTTTT.